A single sample is the source of the 11 T cell receptor beta chains below, sequenced in a study of identifying expanded T cells in peripheral blood. Sequenced by immunoSEQ multiplex PCR; TCRdb stores in-frame clones only, minus some. The table shows over 75,000 clones, with around 89% occurring only once. The sample consisted of blood. Receptors were obtained from a person between 18 and 75 years old in good health.

In this sample, this clone turned up once. CDR3 sequence reads: CASSFIGLAPNEQFF. The CDR3 DNA follows: TGCGCCAGCAGCTTTATCGGACTAGCGCCGAATGAGCAGTTCTTC. The chain combines TRBV4-1 with TRBJ2-1; 9 bases agree with TRBD2. J gave up 7 bases and V 5 bases, and 9 bases lay outside the gene matches. Germline V gives CDR1 MGHRA, CDR2 YSYEKL. The CDR3 totals 15 residues.

The rearrangement uses TRBV6-4 and TRBJ2-2, with 7 bases fitting TRBD1. J gave up 0 bases and V 4 bases, and 8 bases lay outside the gene matches. The germline V gene encodes CDR1 MRHNA and CDR2 SNTAGT. This CDR3 spans 17 amino acids. As DNA, the CDR3 is TGTGCCAGCAGTGTAAACAGGGGTTCGACGAACACCGGGGAGCTGTTTTTT. Its translation is CASSVNRGSTNTGELFF.

The table lists this clone with a count of one. The chain couples TRBV20-1 to TRBJ1-2, with a possible D match to TRBD1 (5 bases). There are 11 residues in the CDR3. The V and J ends lost 6 bases and 7 bases respectively, with 12 bases between them. Germline CDR1 and CDR2: DFQATT and SNEGSKA (reference sequence). The CDR3 sequence: CSADGGGGYTF. CDR3 bases: TGCAGTGCCGACGGGGGGGGTGGCTACACCTTC.

The chain uses TRBV19 and TRBJ2-7, with 7 bases lining up with TRBD1. The V and J ends lost 10 bases and 6 bases, in that order; junction bases with no gene match: 15. Germline assignment: CDR1 LNHDA and CDR2 SQIVND (reference sequence). This CDR3 is 14 amino acids long. The chain's CDR3 is CATRTSTGLGEQYF. For the CDR3, the DNA is TGTGCCACCCGTACTTCGACAGGGTTGGGCGAGCAGTACTTC.

Points on this clone: Other DNA sequences in the same sample also yield this CDR3. This chain connects TRBV30 to TRBJ1-4; 8 nucleotides match TRBD1. V trimming: 1 base; J trimming: 5 bases; junction bases outside the gene matches: 9. Germline lookup yields CDR1 GTSNPN and CDR2 SVGIG (reference sequence). The CDR3 sequence is 16 residues long. The CDR3 DNA is TGTGCCTGGAGTGGGATCGGACAGGGACACAATGAAAAACTGTTTTTT. Encoded protein: CAWSGIGQGHNEKLFF.

The chain uses TRBV2 and TRBJ2-7, with 9 bases lining up with TRBD1. The CDR3 extends over 14 amino acids. The junction had 6 bases not matched to a gene; V was cut back by 2 bases and J by 7 bases. Germline V gene lookup returns CDR1 SNHLY and CDR2 FYNNEI. This CDR3 is CASSELQGAGEQYF. Written as DNA, the CDR3 is TGTGCCAGCAGTGAATTACAGGGGGCTGGGGAGCAGTACTTC.

The V and J genes are TRBV9 and TRBJ2-7; 13 positions agree with TRBD2. Trimming removed 1 base from V and 0 bases from J; junction bases left unmatched: 7. CDR3 length: 18 amino acids. The V gene's germline CDR1 is SGDLS and CDR2 YYNGEE. CDR3 region: CASSVWTSGGLSSYEQYF. Written as DNA, the CDR3 is TGTGCCAGCAGCGTATGGACTAGCGGGGGCCTCAGCTCCTACGAGCAGTACTTC. Full variable domain (rest looked up from reference TRBV9 and TRBJ2-7): DSGVTQTPKHLITATGQRVTLRCSPRSGDLSVYWYQQSLDQGLQFLIQYYNGEERAKGNILERFSAQQFPDLHSELNLSSLELGDSALYFCASSVWTSGGLSSYEQYFGPGTRLTVT.

The V and J genes are TRBV11-2 and TRBJ1-2; D not certain. Germline V gene data show CDR1 as SGHAT and CDR2 as FQNNGV. Deletions cut 6 bases from V and 8 bases from J, with 22 bases between. The CDR3 contains 15 residues. CDR3 sequence: CASSSRTAHYGGYTF. For the CDR3, the DNA is TGTGCCAGCAGTTCCCGGACCGCTCATTATGGGGGCTACACCTTC. The full variable domain, completed using reference TRBV11-2 and TRBJ1-2, is EAGVAQSPRYKIIEKRQSVAFWCNPISGHATLYWYQQILGQGPKLLIQFQNNGVVDDSQLPKDRFSAERLKGVDSTLKIQPAKLEDSAVYLCASSSRTAHYGGYTFGSGTRLTVV.

The chain joins TRBV6-5 to TRBJ1-1, with 8 nucleotides matching TRBD1. This CDR3 has 12 residues. Germline CDR1 is MNHEY and CDR2 is SVGAGI. V was clipped by 4 bases and J by 11 bases; unmatched bases: 6. In DNA, the CDR3 is TGTGCCAGCAGTTCGCAAGACAGGGGCGCTTTCTTT. Translated: CASSSQDRGAFF.

The chain uses TRBV10-3 and TRBJ1-1, with D unresolved. The CDR3 consists of 14 residues. Germline assignment: CDR1 ENHRY and CDR2 SYGVKD. Trimming took 0 bases from V and 9 from J, leaving 14 bases between them. The CDR3 here is CAISESSGRVQAFF. The CDR3 DNA sequence: TGTGCCATCAGTGAGTCATCTGGGAGGGTCCAAGCTTTCTTT.

The J gene is TRBJ2-7, the V gene TRBV5-1, with TRBD1 identical over 11 bases. V was pared by 4 bases and J by 1 base, with 10 bases of the junction left unmatched. In germline, CDR1 is SGHRS, CDR2 YFSETQ. The CDR3 runs 17 residues. The CDR3 DNA reads as TGCGCCAGCAGCCTTCAGAGGACAGGGGGCGCGTCCTACGAGCAGTACTTC. Its protein product is CASSLQRTGGASYEQYF. The whole variable domain, filled in from reference TRBV5-1 and TRBJ2-7, reads KAGVTQTPRYLIKTRGQQVTLSCSPISGHRSVSWYQQTPGQGLQFLFEYFSETQRNKGNFPGRFSGRQFSNSRSEMNVSTLELGDSALYLCASSLQRTGGASYEQYFGPGTRLTVT.